This T cell receptor beta chain originates from a study of T cells after posttransplantation cyclophosphamide. Study outcomes and limitations: Later post-transplant blood repertoires were often dominated by donor CD8+ memory clones. Blood and skin or GI T cell repertoires showed limited TRB overlap. Recipient CMV seropositivity and CMV reactivation strongly tracked TRB clonality.

Sequencing used immunoSEQ multiplex PCR; TCRdb keeps in-frame clones, though not all of them. Seen here are some 8,000 clones, roughly nine tenths observed once, and the top ten hold 1% to 1.5%. A marrow graft followed busulfan-fludarabine conditioning, with cyclophosphamide on days +3 and +4. This clone was picked up a small number of times. The antigen remains undetermined. This clonotype was sampled from a female patient in her forties or fifties who received an allogeneic stem cell transplant from a related donor, was CMV-positive, and had no GVHD. T cells may partly derive from the graft donor. The sample here was CD4+ T cells sorted from blood, taken roughly 1,400 days after allogeneic stem cell transplant with posttransplant cyclophosphamide.

The CDR3 DNA follows: TGTGCCAGCAGCGGACAGTTTCTCTCTGGAAACACCATATATTTT. Protein product: CASSGQFLSGNTIYF. The chain links TRBV6-1 to TRBJ1-3, with D possibly matching TRBD1 (6 bases). CDR3 length: 15 amino acids. The germline V gene encodes CDR1 MNHNS and CDR2 SASEGT. V lost 6 bases to trimming and J lost 0 bases, with 12 bases between them.